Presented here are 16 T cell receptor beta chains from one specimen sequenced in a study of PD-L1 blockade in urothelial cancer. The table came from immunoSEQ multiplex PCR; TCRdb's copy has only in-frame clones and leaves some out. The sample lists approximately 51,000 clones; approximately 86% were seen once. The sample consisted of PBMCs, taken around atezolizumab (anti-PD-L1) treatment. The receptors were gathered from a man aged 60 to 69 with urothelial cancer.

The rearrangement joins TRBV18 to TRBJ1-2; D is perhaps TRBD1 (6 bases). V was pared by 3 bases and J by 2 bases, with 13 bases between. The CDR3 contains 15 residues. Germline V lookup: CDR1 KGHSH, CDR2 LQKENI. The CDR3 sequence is CASSPSPTGNYGYTF. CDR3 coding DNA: TGTGCCAGCTCACCTTCCCCCACAGGGAACTATGGCTACACCTTC. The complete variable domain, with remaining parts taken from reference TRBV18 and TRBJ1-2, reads NAGVMQNPRHLVRRRGQEARLRCSPMKGHSHVYWYRQLPEEGLKFMVYLQKENIIDESGMPKERFSAEFPKEGPSILRIQQVVRGDSAAYFCASSPSPTGNYGYTFGSGTRLTVV.

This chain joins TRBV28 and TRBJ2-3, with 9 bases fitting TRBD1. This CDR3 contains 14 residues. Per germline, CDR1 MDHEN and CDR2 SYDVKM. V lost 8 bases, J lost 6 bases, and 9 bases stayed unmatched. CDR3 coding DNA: TGTGCCAGCTGCAACAGGGGGCGCCTTGATACGCAGTATTTT. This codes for CASCNRGRLDTQYF.

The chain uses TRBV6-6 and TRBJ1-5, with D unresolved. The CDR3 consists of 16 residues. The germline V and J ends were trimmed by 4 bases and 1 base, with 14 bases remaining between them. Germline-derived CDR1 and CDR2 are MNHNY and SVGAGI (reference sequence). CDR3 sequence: CASSFRVWESNQPQHF. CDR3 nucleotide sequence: TGTGCCAGCAGTTTCCGCGTTTGGGAGAGCAATCAGCCCCAGCATTTT.

The CDR3 sequence: CAWSVQGAYGYTF. The CDR3 bases are TGTGCCTGGAGTGTACAGGGGGCTTATGGCTACACCTTC. V gene TRBV30 combines with J gene TRBJ1-2; 9 nucleotides match TRBD1. Germline lookup yields CDR1 GTSNPN and CDR2 SVGIG (reference sequence). Trimming removed 0 bases from V and 5 bases from J; junction bases left unmatched: 1. The CDR3 length is 13 residues.

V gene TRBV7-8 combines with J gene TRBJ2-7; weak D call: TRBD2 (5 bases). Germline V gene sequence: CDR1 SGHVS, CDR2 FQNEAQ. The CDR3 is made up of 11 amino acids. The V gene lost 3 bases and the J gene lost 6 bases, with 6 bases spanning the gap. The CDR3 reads CASSFSGEQYF. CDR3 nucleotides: TGTGCCAGCAGCTTCAGCGGCGAGCAGTACTTC.

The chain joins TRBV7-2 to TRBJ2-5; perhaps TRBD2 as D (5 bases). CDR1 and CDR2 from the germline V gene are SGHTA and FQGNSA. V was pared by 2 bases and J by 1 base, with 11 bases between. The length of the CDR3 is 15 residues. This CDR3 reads CASSLSGNLQETQYF. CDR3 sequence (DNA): TGTGCCAGCAGCTTATCGGGAAACCTCCAAGAGACCCAGTACTTC.

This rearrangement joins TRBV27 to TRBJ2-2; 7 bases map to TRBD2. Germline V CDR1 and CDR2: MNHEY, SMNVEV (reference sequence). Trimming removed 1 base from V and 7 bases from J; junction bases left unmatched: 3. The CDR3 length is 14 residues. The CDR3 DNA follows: TGTGCCAGCAGTTTATGGGGGGGGGACGGGGAGCTGTTTTTT. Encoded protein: CASSLWGGDGELFF.

DNA for the CDR3: TGTGCCAGCAGCTTACCGAGGGACACCTTAAGAGAAGCTTTCTTT. It is translated as CASSLPRDTLREAFF. V is TRBV11-1 and J is TRBJ1-1, with D possibly being TRBD1 (6 bases). The V end was cut by 2 bases, the J end by 8 bases, with 18 bases between. In germline, CDR1 is SGHAT, CDR2 FQDESV (reference sequence). The CDR3 spans 15 residues.

The CDR3 sequence is CASSEWGLAGGPAPGTTQYF. CDR3 DNA: TGCGCCAGCAGTGAGTGGGGACTAGCGGGAGGCCCAGCCCCCGGGACTACGCAGTATTTT. The gene calls are TRBV10-1 and TRBJ2-3, with 15 bases that match TRBD2. The CDR3 is 20 amino acids. V lost 1 base to trimming and J lost 8 bases; unmatched junction nucleotides: 16. Germline CDR1 and CDR2: WNHNN and SYGVQD (reference sequence).

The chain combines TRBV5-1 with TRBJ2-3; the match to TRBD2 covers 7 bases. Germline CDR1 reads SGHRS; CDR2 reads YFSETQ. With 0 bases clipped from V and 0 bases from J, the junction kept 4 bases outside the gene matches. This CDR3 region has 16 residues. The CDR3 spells CASSLGAGTSTDTQYF. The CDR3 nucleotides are TGCGCCAGCAGCTTGGGAGCGGGAACTAGCACAGATACGCAGTATTTT.

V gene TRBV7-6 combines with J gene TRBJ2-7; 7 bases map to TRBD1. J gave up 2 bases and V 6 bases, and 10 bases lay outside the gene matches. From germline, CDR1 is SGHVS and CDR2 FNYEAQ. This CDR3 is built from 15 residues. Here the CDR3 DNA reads TGTGCCAGCAGTCCTAACAGGGGTACCGCCTACGAGCAGTACTTC. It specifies CASSPNRGTAYEQYF.

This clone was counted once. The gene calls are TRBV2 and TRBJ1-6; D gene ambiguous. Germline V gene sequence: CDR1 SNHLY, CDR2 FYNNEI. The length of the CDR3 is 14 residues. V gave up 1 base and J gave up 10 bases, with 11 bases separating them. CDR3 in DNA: TGTGCCAGCAGTGAAGGCAACAATGGCTCACCCCTCCACTTT. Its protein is CASSEGNNGSPLHF.

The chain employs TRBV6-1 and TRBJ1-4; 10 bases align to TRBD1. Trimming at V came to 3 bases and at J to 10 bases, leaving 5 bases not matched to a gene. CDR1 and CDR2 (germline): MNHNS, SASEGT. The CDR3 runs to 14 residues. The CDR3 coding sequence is TGTGCCAGCAGTGAGACAGGGGGCATTGGAAAACTGTTTTTT. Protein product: CASSETGGIGKLFF.

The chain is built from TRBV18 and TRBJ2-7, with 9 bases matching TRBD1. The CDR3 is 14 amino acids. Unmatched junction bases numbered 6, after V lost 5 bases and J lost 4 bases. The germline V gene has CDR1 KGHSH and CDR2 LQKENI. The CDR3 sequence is CASSVGQGSYEQYF. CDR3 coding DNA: TGTGCCAGCTCAGTGGGACAGGGTTCATACGAGCAGTACTTC.

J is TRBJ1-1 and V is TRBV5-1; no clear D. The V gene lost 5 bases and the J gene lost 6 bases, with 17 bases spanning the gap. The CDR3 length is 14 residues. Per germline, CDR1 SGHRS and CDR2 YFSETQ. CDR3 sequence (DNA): TGCGCCAGCAGGAAGACCCCGGGAGGCGCTGAAGCTTTCTTT. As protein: CASRKTPGGAEAFF.

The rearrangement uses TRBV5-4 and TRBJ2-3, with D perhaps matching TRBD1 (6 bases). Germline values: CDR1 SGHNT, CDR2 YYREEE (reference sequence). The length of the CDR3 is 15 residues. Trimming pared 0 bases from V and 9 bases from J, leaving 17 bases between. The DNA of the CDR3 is TGTGCCAGCAGCTTGGAGGGACACCGCTGGGGAACGCAGTATTTT. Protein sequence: CASSLEGHRWGTQYF.